A single sample is the source of the 10 T cell receptor beta chains below, sequenced in a study of blood T cell repertoires in COVID-19. The table came from immunoSEQ multiplex PCR; TCRdb's copy has only in-frame clones and leaves some out. The sample has 150,000 to 200,000 clones, less than 90% seen once; the top ten hold approximately 11%. The material sequenced was peripheral blood. All receptors come from a woman aged 60-70 years with COVID-19, enrolled during active disease.

This clone was counted between two and nine times. J is TRBJ1-2 and V is TRBV29-1, with D uncertain. From germline, CDR1 is SQVTM and CDR2 ANQGSEA. The V gene lost 5 bases and the J gene lost 4 bases, with 14 bases spanning the gap. The CDR3 is made up of 13 amino acids. The CDR3 region has the DNA TGCAGCGTTAGTTCGGCCTCGGGCTATGGCTACACCTTC. Its translation: CSVSSASGYGYTF.

V is TRBV30 and J is TRBJ2-7; tentatively, D is TRBD1 (6 bases). From germline, CDR1 is GTSNPN and CDR2 SVGIG (reference sequence). V lost 7 bases, J lost 7 bases, and 14 bases lay in between. CDR3 length equals 11 residues. The DNA for the CDR3 is TGTGCCTTAACAGGGAGAGGGGAGCAGTACTTC. Encoded protein: CALTGRGEQYF.

Only one count was recorded for this clone. The J gene is TRBJ2-3, the V gene TRBV6-5; D is possibly TRBD1 (6 bases). Germline lookup yields CDR1 MNHEY and CDR2 SVGAGI. The CDR3 extends over 13 amino acids. V lost 6 bases, J lost 1 base, and 8 bases lay in between. The CDR3 is CASSRTGTDTQYF. For the CDR3, the DNA is TGTGCCAGCAGCCGGACAGGCACAGATACGCAGTATTTT.

The J gene is TRBJ1-4, the V gene TRBV7-8; 7 nucleotides match TRBD1. V was clipped by 5 bases and J by 4 bases; unmatched bases: 13. CDR3 size: 17 residues. Germline loops: CDR1 SGHVS, CDR2 FQNEAQ. The DNA of the CDR3 is TGTGCCAGCAGCGGAGGAACAGGGGCGCTCCGTAATGAAAAACTGTTTTTT. Its translation: CASSGGTGALRNEKLFF.

The chain joins TRBV4-3 to TRBJ2-1; TRBD2 might be the D (6 bases). Germline loops: CDR1 LGHNA, CDR2 YSLEER. The length of the CDR3 is 14 residues. Trimming cost V 8 bases and J 0 bases, with 11 bases left between them. The CDR3 here is CASGKGGSYNEQFF. In nucleotides, the CDR3 is TGCGCCAGCGGAAAGGGAGGCTCCTACAATGAGCAGTTCTTC.

V gene TRBV14 combines with J gene TRBJ2-7; TRBD2 agrees at 13 bases. V gave up 5 bases and J gave up 4 bases; unmatched junction bases: 8. Germline-derived CDR1 and CDR2 are SGHDN and FVKESK. This CDR3 contains 16 residues. DNA of the CDR3: TGTGCCAGCAGCTCCCGGACTAGCGGGAGTTGGTACGAGCAGTACTTC. Translated: CASSSRTSGSWYEQYF.

The V and J genes are TRBV7-3 and TRBJ2-2; D not certain. V lost 1 base and J lost 7, with 4 bases in between. The V gene's germline CDR1 is SGHTA and CDR2 FQGTGA. The CDR3 consists of 12 residues. CDR3 in DNA: TGTGCCAGCAGCTTAAGCGGCGGGGAGCTGTTTTTT. Translated, it gives CASSLSGGELFF.

The J gene is TRBJ2-1, the V gene TRBV6-1, with 9 bases matching TRBD1. Per germline, CDR1 MNHNS and CDR2 SASEGT. The J segment lost 9 bases and the V segment lost 2 bases, leaving 8 bases of the junction unmatched. This CDR3 contains 15 residues. CDR3 sequence: CASSEQGQGITEQFF. DNA for the CDR3: TGTGCCAGCAGTGAACAGGGACAGGGTATCACTGAGCAGTTCTTC.

The J gene is TRBJ1-2, the V gene TRBV14; the match to TRBD1 covers 9 bases. This CDR3 contains 16 residues. The V and J ends lost 3 bases and 8 bases, in that order; junction bases with no gene match: 13. Germline loops: CDR1 SGHDN, CDR2 FVKESK. DNA for the CDR3: TGTGCCAGCAGCCAGATCCGGACAGGGGATGTTGGCGGCTACACCTTC. Its protein is CASSQIRTGDVGGYTF. Looking up the rest from reference TRBV14 and TRBJ1-2 gives the full variable domain: EAGVTQFPSHSVIEKGQTVTLRCDPISGHDNLYWYRRVMGKEIKFLLHFVKESKQDESGMPNNRFLAERTGGTYSTLKVQPAELEDSGVYFCASSQIRTGDVGGYTFGSGTRLTVV.

The chain has TRBV6-5 and TRBJ2-2; 7 bases agree with TRBD1. Germline-derived CDR1 and CDR2 are MNHEY and SVGAGI. The CDR3 is made up of 15 amino acids. Losses at the gene ends were 4 bases for V and 2 bases for J; bases not matched to a gene: 4. CDR3 loop: CASSFHRGNTGELFF. The CDR3 bases are TGTGCCAGCAGTTTCCACAGGGGAAACACCGGGGAGCTGTTTTTT.